This TCR beta chain is drawn from a study of T cell responses to AZD1222 COVID-19 vaccine. General study results and limits: Vaccination with two AZD1222 doses was followed by a rise in Spike-specific TCR breadth and depth. Most donors were white British and more were female, and clonal diversity was possibly underestimated. Regions 160-218 and 743-854 held dominance among vaccine-associated CD4 TCRs, which spanned spike.

On this clone: Its antigen remains unidentified.

V lost 1 base and J 6 bases, leaving 17 bases between the germline ends. CDR3 length equals 16 residues. Germline CDR1 and CDR2: SGHTA and FQGTGA. The protocol was immunoSEQ multiplex PCR, while the TCRdb copy is restricted to in-frame clones and leaves out a portion. The table has about 140,000 clones, about 90% seen once. The chain links TRBV7-3 to TRBJ2-3; D possibly corresponds to TRBD2 (6 bases). The receptor comes from an adult who received the MenACWY meningococcal vaccine as a control. Sequenced material: peripheral blood, taken 28 days after the second dose of the MenACWY control vaccine. The CDR3 here is CASSLISSAVGDTQYF. The CDR3 DNA is TGTGCCAGCAGCTTAATATCTAGCGCGGTGGGGGATACGCAGTATTTT.